What follows describes a single T cell receptor (beta chain). Antigen specificity is unknown. The CDR3 runs 16 residues. CDR1 is GTSNPN and CDR2 is SVGIG in the germline V gene (reference sequence). With 1 base removed from V and 0 bases from J, the gap between germline ends came to 15 bases. Produced via immunoSEQ multiplex PCR; TCRdb's table is partial and in-frame only. The table includes tens of thousands of clones, around 89% detected once. Any history of autoimmune disease or systemic immunosuppression disqualified patients. The sample is drawn from a study of OX40 agonist ivuxolimab in advanced cancers. Study overall: The study gave patients intravenous ivuxolimab at 0.01 to 10 mg/kg every 2 weeks. Of the participants, under 50% had some prior anti-PD-1, anti-PD-L1 or anti-CTLA-4 therapy, which was allowed. Study-wide findings and caveats: CD8+ T cells were the subset that, on average, had more expanded clones than CD4+.

The source material was CD4+ or CD8+ T cells sorted from blood, sampled in a trial of the OX40 agonist ivuxolimab. The source is an adult with an advanced solid tumor such as melanoma, head and neck, liver or kidney cancer. The rearrangement uses TRBV30 and TRBJ1-2; tentative D call: TRBD1 (6 bases). In DNA, the CDR3 is TGTGCCTGGAGTGGACATGTAGCAGGGGCTAACTATGGCTACACCTTC. Its translation is CAWSGHVAGANYGYTF.